Below, 12 T cell receptor beta chains from the same sample are listed, as sequenced in a study of early stage breast cancer tumors. Assay: immunoSEQ multiplex PCR; the TCRdb copy retains only in-frame clones and omits some. The sample consists of fewer than 50,000 clones, about 73% of them appearing once. The sequenced sample was blood. These TCRs come from a person aged 50 to 59 with breast cancer.

This chain uses TRBV9 with TRBJ1-1; no reliable D call. The germline gives CDR1 SGDLS, CDR2 YYNGEE. This CDR3 comprises 13 residues. Trimming left V 0 bases short and J 6 bases short, with 9 bases between. The CDR3 coding sequence is TGTGCCAGCAGCGTAGGGCAGGTCCCTGAAGCTTTCTTT. Translation gives CASSVGQVPEAFF.

In its sample, this clone was seen a few times. J is TRBJ2-1 and V is TRBV5-1; TRBD2 matches 12 bases. V was clipped by 2 bases and J by 5 bases; unmatched bases: 5. CDR1 SGHRS and CDR2 YFSETQ come from the germline V gene. The CDR3 spans 16 residues. The CDR3 coding sequence is TGCGCCAGCAGCTTCGCTAGCGGGGGGGCCCACAATGAGCAGTTCTTC. Protein product: CASSFASGGAHNEQFF.

This clone was seen a few times. This chain links TRBV30 with TRBJ1-2; 8 bases map to TRBD1. Trimming took 4 bases from V and 6 from J; bases not matched to a gene: 4. There are 12 residues in the CDR3. CDR1 and CDR2 from the germline V gene are GTSNPN and SVGIG (reference sequence). The CDR3 DNA reads TGTGCCTGGAACGACAGGGGTAATGGCTACACCTTC. It translates to CAWNDRGNGYTF.

The J gene is TRBJ1-2, the V gene TRBV29-1, with 8 bases matching TRBD1. The CDR3 length is 15 residues. Per germline, CDR1 SQVTM and CDR2 ANQGSEA. V trimming: 0 bases; J trimming: 6 bases; junction bases outside the gene matches: 9. CDR3 bases: TGCAGCGTTGAAGATCGAGGGCAGGGGGCCAATGGCTACACCTTC. It specifies CSVEDRGQGANGYTF.

The CDR3 spells CSVELLRDRVTEAFF. CDR3 in DNA: TGCAGCGTTGAATTACTCCGGGACAGGGTGACTGAAGCTTTCTTT. The chain links TRBV29-1 to TRBJ1-1; 9 bases map to TRBD1. CDR3 length equals 15 residues. Germline trimming cut 2 bases from V and 5 bases from J; bases unmatched to any gene: 9. From germline, CDR1 is SQVTM and CDR2 ANQGSEA.

The V gene is TRBV7-8, the J gene TRBJ2-5; D gene uncertain. Germline V lookup: CDR1 SGHVS, CDR2 FQNEAQ. V was clipped by 6 bases and J by 1 base, with 9 bases between them. This CDR3 is 13 amino acids long. The CDR3 reads CASSSVRQETQYF. In nucleotides, the CDR3 is TGTGCCAGCAGTTCCGTCCGCCAAGAGACCCAGTACTTC.

In this sample, this clone turned up once. V and J are TRBV5-4 and TRBJ2-7, with D tentatively TRBD2 (6 bases). Germline loops: CDR1 SGHNT, CDR2 YYREEE (reference sequence). V lost 0 bases to trimming and J lost 0 bases, with 16 bases between them. CDR3 length: 17 amino acids. CDR3 residues: CASSLGLGAGGSYEQYF. The DNA for the CDR3 is TGTGCCAGCAGCTTGGGGCTGGGAGCGGGTGGCTCCTACGAGCAGTACTTC.

The CDR3 DNA follows: TGTGCCAGCAGCCAAACTAGCGGGGCCGCCTACGAGCAGTACTTC. Protein sequence: CASSQTSGAAYEQYF. The V gene is TRBV7-9, the J gene TRBJ2-7; 10 bases line up with TRBD2. The germline V gene encodes CDR1 SEHNR and CDR2 FQNEAQ (reference sequence). The CDR3 is made up of 15 amino acids. V gave up 5 bases and J gave up 2 bases; unmatched junction bases: 6.

V usage is TRBV29-1 and J usage is TRBJ2-7; possible D gene TRBD1, 6 bases. CDR3 size: 12 residues. Trimming took 4 bases from V and 5 from J, leaving 12 bases between them. Germline V lookup: CDR1 SQVTM, CDR2 ANQGSEA. CDR3 loop: CSVAEGDHEQYF. The DNA of the CDR3 is TGCAGCGTTGCCGAGGGGGATCACGAGCAGTACTTC.

This chain uses TRBV9 with TRBJ2-5, with TRBD1 matching 11 bases. The junction had 2 bases not matched to a gene; V was cut back by 3 bases and J by 4 bases. The V gene's germline CDR1 is SGDLS and CDR2 YYNGEE. The CDR3 runs 14 residues. The chain's CDR3 is CASSAGTGGETQYF. In DNA, the CDR3 is TGTGCCAGCAGCGCAGGGACAGGGGGAGAGACCCAGTACTTC.

This clone was counted between two and nine times. The chain is built from TRBV7-8 and TRBJ2-1, with TRBD2 identical over 12 bases. CDR1 SGHVS and CDR2 FQNEAQ come from the germline V gene. With V trimmed by 5 bases and J by 10 bases, 0 bases remained unmatched. There are 12 residues in the CDR3. CDR3 nucleotide sequence: TGTGCCAGCAGCGGACTAGCGGGAGAGCAGTTCTTC. Translating it yields CASSGLAGEQFF.

The rearrangement links TRBV11-2 to TRBJ1-2; 7 bases fit TRBD1. Germline V gene sequence: CDR1 SGHAT, CDR2 FQNNGV. Trimming cost V 2 bases and J 4 bases; bases outside gene matches: 7. The CDR3 totals 15 residues. CDR3 nucleotides: TGTGCCAGCAGCTTAACCCCACAGGGGACCTATGGCTACACCTTC. Its translation is CASSLTPQGTYGYTF. The full variable domain, with the rest looked up from reference TRBV11-2 and TRBJ1-2, is EAGVAQSPRYKIIEKRQSVAFWCNPISGHATLYWYQQILGQGPKLLIQFQNNGVVDDSQLPKDRFSAERLKGVDSTLKIQPAKLEDSAVYLCASSLTPQGTYGYTFGSGTRLTVV.